Listed below are T cell receptor beta chains from one sample, sequenced in a study of T cell responses to AZD1222 COVID-19 vaccine. TCRdb keeps only in-frame clones here, not all; method: immunoSEQ multiplex PCR. The sample includes 100,000 to 150,000 clones, approximately 84% seen only once; the top ten take around 22%. The starting material was peripheral blood, obtained on day 0 of AZD1222 vaccination. These receptor sequences come from an adult in good health. CDR3s include the opening cysteine and the closing phenylalanine or tryptophan. D genes are given only for firm matches.

cdr3_nt,cdr3_aa,j_call,v_call,d_call
TGTGCCACCAGTGATGGGACCCGGGCCTTCTTC,CATSDGTRAFF,TRBJ2-1,TRBV24-1,.
TGTGCCAGCAGCTCGTTGGGGCGGGGTGGAGTAGATACGCAGTATTTT,CASSSLGRGGVDTQYF,TRBJ2-3,TRBV5-5,.
TGTGCCAGCAGTTCCTCCTGGGGACTAGGTGAAAAACTGTTTTTT,CASSSSWGLGEKLFF,TRBJ1-4,TRBV6-5,.
TGCGCCAGCAGCCGTTCCGGGACAGGGGATCAGCCCCAGCATTTT,CASSRSGTGDQPQHF,TRBJ1-5,TRBV5-1,TRBD1
TGTGCCATCAGTGAGCCGGACAGTAGGGGCTACACCTTC,CAISEPDSRGYTF,TRBJ1-2,TRBV10-3,.
TGTGCCAGCAGTAGTCCGGGGACAGGGCTTGGCTACACCTTC,CASSSPGTGLGYTF,TRBJ1-2,TRBV7-9,TRBD1
TGTGCCAGCAGTTTACCTGGACAGGAAGGGACCCAGTACTTC,CASSLPGQEGTQYF,TRBJ2-5,TRBV28,TRBD1
TGTGCCAGCCCCGGGACTAGCGGGGAAGGCGAGCAGTTCTTC,CASPGTSGEGEQFF,TRBJ2-1,TRBV18,TRBD2
TGTGCCAGCTCACCTTCCTATGGCTACACCTTC,CASSPSYGYTF,TRBJ1-2,TRBV18,.
TGCGCCAGCAGCCAAGAACCTCCCGGACAGGGGCTGTTCTATGGCTACACCTTC,CASSQEPPGQGLFYGYTF,TRBJ1-2,TRBV4-3,TRBD1